This T cell receptor (beta chain) was recovered during a study of T cells in Graves' hyperthyroidism and ophthalmopathy. Regarding the study as a whole: For ophthalmopathy, model prediction preceded onset by a median around 7 months.

Across 18 months, stable Graves' hyperthyroidism was marked by no progression to ophthalmopathy. The study enrolled patients aged 18 to 65 with newly diagnosed hyperthyroidism of under 2 months' duration. This clonotype was observed many times. No antigen is known for it. Researchers amplified the TCR beta CDR3 regions from RNA transcripts. The TCR CDR3 was amplified in a first-round RT-PCR using the HTBI primer set. One entry per CDR3 protein results from TCRdb running MiXCR on the multiplex PCR reads. The profile shows 300,000 to 450,000 distinct CDR3 sequences, about 16% of them singletons. The germline V and J ends were trimmed by 1 base and 7 bases, with 4 bases remaining between them. In germline, CDR1 is LGHDT, CDR2 YNNKEL (reference sequence). This CDR3 has 11 residues.

The chain has TRBV3-1 and TRBJ1-1; D is unresolved. The TCR originated in a woman aged 25 to 45 with Graves' hyperthyroidism. What was sequenced was blood. CDR3 DNA sequence: TGTGCCAGCAGCCAAGTGAATGAAGCTTTCTTT. As protein: CASSQVNEAFF.